This T cell receptor beta chain was documented in a study of blood T cell repertoires in COVID-19 (dated by TCRdb to the early 2020s). For context, the study as a whole: The collaborator samples originated in the United States, Italy and Spain and spanned the acute and convalescent phases of COVID-19. HLA class I and class II types, where available, came from metadata supplied by the sample provider rather than from assay-based typing. The samples were drawn from the first 160 participants of the ongoing ImmuneRACE study and from 950 to 1,500 subjects provided by 6 global collaborators. The material from the prospective study consisted of cDNA or gDNA derived from T cells, B-cell-depleted T cells, or PBMCs. A freely available public database, intended as a resource for researchers studying the immune response to SARS-CoV-2, is where the repertoires were released. The sample metadata nearly always contained a de-identified subject ID, COVID-19 status, age in years and sex. The dataset comprised deeply sampled blood TCRbeta repertoires from subjects exposed to, actively infected with, or recovered from COVID-19.

TCRbeta CDR3 regions were amplified from genomic DNA using the immunoSEQ Assay, a bias-controlled multiplex PCR. Concerning the study's data processing: Within the assay, amplification of reference gene primers was used to estimate how many nucleated cells each sample contained. To quantify the absolute abundance of each unique TCRbeta CDR3 rearrangement, sequence reads were collapsed and filtered. For each sample, productive Simpson clonality was calculated as the square root of Simpson's diversity index over productive rearrangements. TCRdb limited this immuneACCESS table to in-frame rearrangements with V and J called. A share of clones is missing; checked studies link under half to unresolved V genes, and the rest is unexplained. That table furnishes V, J and clone size, whereas the DNA furnished D and trimming. Present in this sample are 95,000 to 150,000 clones, 82% of which were seen just once. The ten most abundant clones make up approximately 4.9% of the sample.

Each collaborating institution followed its own protocols to collect whole blood in K2EDTA tubes. Collaborator samples were shipped for TCRbeta analysis as frozen whole blood, isolated PBMCs, or DNA extracted from either sample type. The germline V gene supplies CDR1 SGHRS and CDR2 YFSETQ. There are 13 amino acids in the CDR3, from cysteine to phenylalanine inclusive. Only the CDR3 DNA stays, 39 bases, in frame from base 1. At the junction V is shortened by 0 bases and J by 5 bases, with 6 bases in between. A note on this clone: Its antigen specificity is not known. There are no base qualities to consult, and no much larger clone falls within one base.

General conclusions and limits of the study: Clinical and demographic metadata were provided uncurated, with the amount varying by source and participant.

The rearrangement combines TRBV5-1 with TRBJ1-3; the D gene is unclear. Source material: peripheral blood. This TCR came from a woman aged 70-85 years with acute or convalescent COVID-19. The sequenced DNA is TGCGCCAGCAGCTTGGAACAGAGAAACACCATATATTTT. This translates into CASSLEQRNTIYF.